Listed below are T cell receptor beta chains from one sample, sequenced in a study of identical twins. Via MiXCR, TCRdb re-called the 5' RACE reads, giving one row per CDR3 protein. The sample holds some 790,000 distinct CDR3 sequences, 18% seen once. These records were also assigned to another study, of T cells expressing NK-cell markers.

Sequencing was carried out using PBMCs. All receptors come from a woman aged 18-29 years in good health. Both conserved end residues are part of each CDR3. A D gene is named only where the DNA matches it firmly. Clone size is shown for a subset of rows, as once, few, many or a class of expanded clone.

size	V	J	D	CDR3	DNA
.	TRBV10-3	TRBJ2-7	.	CAISDVEGTPGDEQYF	TGTGCCATCAGTGACGTCGAAGGGACCCCTGGGGACGAGCAGTACTTC
.	TRBV12-3/TRBV12-4	TRBJ2-3	TRBD2	CASSYRGGDTQYF	TGTGCCAGCAGCTACCGGGGGGGCGATACGCAGTATTTT
.	TRBV29-1	TRBJ2-1	TRBD2	CSGRLAGNNEQFF	TGCAGCGGTAGACTAGCGGGGAACAATGAGCAGTTCTTC
.	TRBV29-1	TRBJ1-2	TRBD1	CSVEGGDRGGYTF	TGCAGCGTTGAAGGGGGTGACAGGGGTGGCTACACCTTC
few	TRBV6-1	TRBJ2-1	TRBD2	CASSEWAGALNEQFF	TGTGCCAGCAGTGAATGGGCGGGAGCTTTAAATGAGCAGTTCTTC
.	TRBV7-2	TRBJ2-3	.	CASSGSGHLTDTQYF	TGTGCCAGCAGCGGTTCGGGACACCTCACAGATACGCAGTATTTT
.	TRBV5-1	TRBJ2-1	TRBD2	CASSFSAGGNEQFF	TGCGCCAGCAGCTTTTCGGCGGGAGGAAATGAGCAGTTCTTC
.	TRBV5-1	TRBJ2-2	.	CASSRLANTGELFF	TGCGCCAGCAGCCGACTGGCTAACACCGGGGAGCTGTTTTTT
few	TRBV7-2	TRBJ2-7	.	CASSTLPRGSYEQYF	TGTGCCAGCAGCACCCTCCCCCGGGGTTCCTACGAGCAGTACTTC
.	TRBV5-1	TRBJ2-1	.	CASSLGTVRGSYNEQFF	TGCGCCAGCAGCTTGGGGACTGTTAGGGGCTCCTACAATGAGCAGTTCTTC
.	TRBV12-3/TRBV12-4	TRBJ2-1	.	CASSFLMNEQFF	TGTGCCAGCAGTTTTCTCATGAATGAGCAGTTCTTC